The following is a T cell receptor beta chain sequence with its context. As yet, its antigen is unknown. Method: immunoSEQ multiplex PCR; TCRdb's copy keeps in-frame clones and lacks some. This sample carries approximately 320,000 clones, roughly 70% of them seen once, and the ten largest clones take roughly 6%. This entry comes from a study of cytotoxic CD8 clonotypes in ibrutinib-treated CLL. Whole-study findings and limits: Clonality went higher at ibrutinib response and then dropped back toward baseline at progression. Rare overall, public clonotypes shrank or held steady under therapy.

Trimming removed 7 bases at V and 3 bases at J, with 15 bases between. This CDR3 has 14 amino acids. Germline V gives CDR1 LNHDA, CDR2 SQIVND (reference sequence). Material: PBMCs, obtained after 36 months of ibrutinib treatment. The rearrangement joins TRBV19 to TRBJ1-2, with D maybe TRBD1 (6 bases). This clonotype originated in a human donor with chronic lymphocytic leukemia. CDR3 loop: CASTPRGGDYGYTF. CDR3 DNA: TGTGCCAGTACCCCTAGGGGGGGCGACTATGGCTACACCTTC.